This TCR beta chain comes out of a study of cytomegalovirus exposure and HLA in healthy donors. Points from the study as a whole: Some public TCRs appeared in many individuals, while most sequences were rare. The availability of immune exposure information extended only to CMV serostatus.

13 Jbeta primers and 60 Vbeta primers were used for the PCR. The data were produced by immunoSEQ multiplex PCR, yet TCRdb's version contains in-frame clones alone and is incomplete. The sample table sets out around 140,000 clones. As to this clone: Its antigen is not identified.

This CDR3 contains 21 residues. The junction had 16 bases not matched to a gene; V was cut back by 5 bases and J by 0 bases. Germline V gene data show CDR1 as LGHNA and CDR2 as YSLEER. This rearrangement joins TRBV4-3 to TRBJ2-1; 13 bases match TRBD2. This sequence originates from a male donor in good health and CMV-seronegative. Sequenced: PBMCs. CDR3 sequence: CASSLTPLAGGMVSSYNEQFF. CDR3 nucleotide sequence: TGCGCCAGCAGCTTAACCCCACTAGCGGGGGGGATGGTGAGCTCCTACAATGAGCAGTTCTTC.